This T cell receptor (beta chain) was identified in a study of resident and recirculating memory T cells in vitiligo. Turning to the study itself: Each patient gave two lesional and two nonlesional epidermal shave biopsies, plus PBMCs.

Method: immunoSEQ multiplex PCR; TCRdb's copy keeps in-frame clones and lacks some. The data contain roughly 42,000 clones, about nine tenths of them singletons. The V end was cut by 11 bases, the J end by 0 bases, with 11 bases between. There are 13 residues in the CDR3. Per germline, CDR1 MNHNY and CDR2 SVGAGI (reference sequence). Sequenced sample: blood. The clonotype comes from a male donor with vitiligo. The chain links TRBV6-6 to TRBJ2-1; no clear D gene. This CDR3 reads CAFSPSSYNEQFF. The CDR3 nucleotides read TGTGCCTTCTCGCCCAGCTCCTACAATGAGCAGTTCTTC.